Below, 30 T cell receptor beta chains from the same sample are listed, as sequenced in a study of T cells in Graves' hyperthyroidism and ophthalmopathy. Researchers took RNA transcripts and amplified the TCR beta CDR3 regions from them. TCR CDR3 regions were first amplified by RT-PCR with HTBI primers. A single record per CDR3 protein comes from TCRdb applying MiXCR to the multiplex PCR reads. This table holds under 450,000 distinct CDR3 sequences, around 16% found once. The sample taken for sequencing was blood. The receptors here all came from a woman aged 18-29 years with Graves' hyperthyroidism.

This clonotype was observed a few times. The CDR3 DNA reads TGCAGTGCGACCCGGGACAGGGTCATCGATGGCTACACCTTC. Its translation: CSATRDRVIDGYTF. The chain is built from TRBV20-1 and TRBJ1-2, with 9 positions matching TRBD1. The V gene end was trimmed by 6 bases and the J gene end by 6 bases; junction bases not matched to a gene: 11. The germline CDR1 and CDR2 sequences are DFQATT and SNEGSKA (reference sequence). This CDR3 is 14 amino acids long.

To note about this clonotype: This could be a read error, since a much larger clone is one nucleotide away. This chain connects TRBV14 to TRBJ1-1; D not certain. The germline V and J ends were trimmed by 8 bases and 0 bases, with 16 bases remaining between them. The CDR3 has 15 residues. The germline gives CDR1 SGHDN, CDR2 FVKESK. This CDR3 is CASSPPEWVNTEAFF. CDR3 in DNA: TGTGCCAGCTCACCACCGGAGTGGGTGAACACTGAAGCTTTCTTT.

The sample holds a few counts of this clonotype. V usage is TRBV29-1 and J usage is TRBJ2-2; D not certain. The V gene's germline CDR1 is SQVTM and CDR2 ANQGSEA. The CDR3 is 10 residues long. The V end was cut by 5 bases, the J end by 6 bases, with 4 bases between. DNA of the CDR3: TGCAGCGTTCGGGCCGGGGAGCTGTTTTTT. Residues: CSVRAGELFF.

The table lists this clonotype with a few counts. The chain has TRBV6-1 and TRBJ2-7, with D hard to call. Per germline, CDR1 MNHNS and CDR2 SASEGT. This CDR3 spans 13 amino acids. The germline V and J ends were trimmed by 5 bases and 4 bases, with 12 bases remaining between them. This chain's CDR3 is CASSWETRYEQYF. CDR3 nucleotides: TGTGCCAGCAGTTGGGAAACGAGATACGAGCAGTACTTC.

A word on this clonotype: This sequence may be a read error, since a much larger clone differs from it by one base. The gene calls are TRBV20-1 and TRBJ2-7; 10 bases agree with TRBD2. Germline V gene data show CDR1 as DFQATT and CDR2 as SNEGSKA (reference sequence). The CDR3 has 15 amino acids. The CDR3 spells CNATEAGGYLYEQYF. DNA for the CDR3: TGCAATGCTACCGAAGCGGGAGGGTACTTGTACGAGCAGTACTTC.

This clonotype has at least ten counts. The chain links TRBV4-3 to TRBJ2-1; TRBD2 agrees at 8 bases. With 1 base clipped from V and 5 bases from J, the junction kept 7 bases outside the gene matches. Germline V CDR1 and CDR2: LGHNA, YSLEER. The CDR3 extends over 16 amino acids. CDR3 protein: CASSQGAGAINNEQFF. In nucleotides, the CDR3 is TGCGCCAGCAGCCAAGGAGCGGGGGCCATTAACAATGAGCAGTTCTTC.

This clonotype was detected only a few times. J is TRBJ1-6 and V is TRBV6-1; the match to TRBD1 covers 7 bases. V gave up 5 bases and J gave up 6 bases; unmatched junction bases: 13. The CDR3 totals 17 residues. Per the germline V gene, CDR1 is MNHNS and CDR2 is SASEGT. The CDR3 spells CASSPSRPGTVNSPLHF. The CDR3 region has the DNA TGTGCCAGCAGTCCTAGCCGACCTGGGACAGTTAATTCACCCCTCCACTTT.

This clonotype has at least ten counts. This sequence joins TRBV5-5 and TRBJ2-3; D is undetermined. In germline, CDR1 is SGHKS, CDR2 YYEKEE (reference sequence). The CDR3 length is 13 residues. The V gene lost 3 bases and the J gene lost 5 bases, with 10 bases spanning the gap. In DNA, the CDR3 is TGTGCCAGCAGCTACGGACGTTTAGATACGCAGTATTTT. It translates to CASSYGRLDTQYF.

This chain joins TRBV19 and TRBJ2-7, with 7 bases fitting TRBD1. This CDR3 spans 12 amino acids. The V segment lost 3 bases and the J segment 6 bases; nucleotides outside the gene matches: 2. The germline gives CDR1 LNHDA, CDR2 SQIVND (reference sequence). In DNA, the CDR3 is TGTGCCAGTAGTATTGGACAGGCCGAGCAGTACTTC. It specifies CASSIGQAEQYF.

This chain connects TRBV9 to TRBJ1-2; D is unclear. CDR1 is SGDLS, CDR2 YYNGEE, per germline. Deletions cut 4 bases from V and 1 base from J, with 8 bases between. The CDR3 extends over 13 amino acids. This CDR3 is CASSRPDNYGYTF. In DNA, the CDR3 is TGTGCCAGCAGCCGTCCCGATAACTATGGCTACACCTTC.

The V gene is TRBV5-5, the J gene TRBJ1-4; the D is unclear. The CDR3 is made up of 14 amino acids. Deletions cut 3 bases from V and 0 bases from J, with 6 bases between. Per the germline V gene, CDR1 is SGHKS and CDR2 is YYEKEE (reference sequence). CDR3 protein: CASSSVSTNEKLFF. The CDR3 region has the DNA TGTGCCAGCAGCTCGGTTTCAACTAATGAAAAACTGTTTTTT. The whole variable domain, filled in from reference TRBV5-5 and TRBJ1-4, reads DAGVTQSPTHLIKTRGQQVTLRCSPISGHKSVSWYQQVLGQGPQFIFQYYEKEERGRGNFPDRFSARQFPNYSSELNVNALLLGDSALYLCASSSVSTNEKLFFGSGTQLSVL.

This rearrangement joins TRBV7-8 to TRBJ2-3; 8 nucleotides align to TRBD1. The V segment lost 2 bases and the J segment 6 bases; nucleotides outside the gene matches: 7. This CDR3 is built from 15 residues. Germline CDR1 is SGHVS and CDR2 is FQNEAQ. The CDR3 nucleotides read TGTGCCAGCAGCTTATCCCCCAACAGGGGGGATACGCAGTATTTT. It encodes CASSLSPNRGDTQYF. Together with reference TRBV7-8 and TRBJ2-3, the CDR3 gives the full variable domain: GAGVSQSPRYKVAKRGQDVALRCDPISGHVSLFWYQQALGQGPEFLTYFQNEAQLDKSGLPSDRFFAERPEGSVSTLKIQRTQQEDSAVYLCASSLSPNRGDTQYFGPGTRLTVL.

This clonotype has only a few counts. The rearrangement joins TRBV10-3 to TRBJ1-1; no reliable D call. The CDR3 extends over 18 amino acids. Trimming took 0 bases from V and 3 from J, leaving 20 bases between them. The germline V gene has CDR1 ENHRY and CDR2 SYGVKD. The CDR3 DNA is TGTGCCATCAGTGAGTCGAGAAGGCTTTCTGAGAGGGACACTGAAGCTTTCTTT. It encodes CAISESRRLSERDTEAFF.

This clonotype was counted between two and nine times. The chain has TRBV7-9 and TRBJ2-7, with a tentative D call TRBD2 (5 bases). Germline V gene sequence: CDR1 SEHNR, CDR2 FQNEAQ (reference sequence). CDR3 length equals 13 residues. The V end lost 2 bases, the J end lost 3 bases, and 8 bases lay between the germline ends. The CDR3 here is CASSLSGNYEQYF. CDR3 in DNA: TGTGCCAGCAGCTTAAGCGGTAACTACGAGCAGTACTTC.

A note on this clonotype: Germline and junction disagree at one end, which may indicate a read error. The CDR3 DNA sequence: TGTGCCAGCAGCCCGGACAGGGGAATTTACAATGAGGAGTTCTTC. This translates into CASSPDRGIYNEEFF. The chain joins TRBV11-3 to TRBJ2-1, with 9 bases matching TRBD1. This CDR3 has 15 residues. Germline CDR1 SGHNT, CDR2 YENEEA.

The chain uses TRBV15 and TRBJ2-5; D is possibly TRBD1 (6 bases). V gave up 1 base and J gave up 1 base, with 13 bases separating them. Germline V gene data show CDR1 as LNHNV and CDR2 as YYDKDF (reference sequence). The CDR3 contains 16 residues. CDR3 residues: CATSRVDRGIQETQYF. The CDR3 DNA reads TGTGCCACCAGCAGAGTTGATAGGGGGATCCAAGAGACCCAGTACTTC.

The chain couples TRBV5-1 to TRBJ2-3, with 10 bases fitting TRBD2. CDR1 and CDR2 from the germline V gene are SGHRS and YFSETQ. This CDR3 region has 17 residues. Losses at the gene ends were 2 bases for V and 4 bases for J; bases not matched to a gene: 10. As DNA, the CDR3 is TGCGCCAGCAGCTTCACTAGCGGGGCCCCCGGGGCAGATACGCAGTATTTT. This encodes CASSFTSGAPGADTQYF.

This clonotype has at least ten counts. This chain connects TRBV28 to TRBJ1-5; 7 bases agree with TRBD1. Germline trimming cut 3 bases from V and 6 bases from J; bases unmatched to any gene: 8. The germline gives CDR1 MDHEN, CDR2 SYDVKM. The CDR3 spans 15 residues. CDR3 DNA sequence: TGTGCCAGCAGTTTGCTTCAGGGGGGAAGTCAGCCCCAGCATTTT. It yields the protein CASSLLQGGSQPQHF.

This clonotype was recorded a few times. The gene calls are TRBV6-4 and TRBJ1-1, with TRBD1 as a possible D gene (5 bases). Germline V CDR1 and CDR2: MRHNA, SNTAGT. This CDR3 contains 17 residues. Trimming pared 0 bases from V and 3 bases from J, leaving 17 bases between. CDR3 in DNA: TGTGCCAGCAGTGACTCGCCCCTTCGCGGGGCGGACACTGAAGCTTTCTTT. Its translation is CASSDSPLRGADTEAFF.

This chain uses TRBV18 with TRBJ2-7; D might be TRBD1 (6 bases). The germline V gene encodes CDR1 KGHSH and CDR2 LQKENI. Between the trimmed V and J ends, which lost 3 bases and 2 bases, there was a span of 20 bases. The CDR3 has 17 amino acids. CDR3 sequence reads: CASSPPQSDRRAYEQYF. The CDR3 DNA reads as TGTGCCAGCTCACCCCCTCAATCTGACAGGCGGGCCTACGAGCAGTACTTC.

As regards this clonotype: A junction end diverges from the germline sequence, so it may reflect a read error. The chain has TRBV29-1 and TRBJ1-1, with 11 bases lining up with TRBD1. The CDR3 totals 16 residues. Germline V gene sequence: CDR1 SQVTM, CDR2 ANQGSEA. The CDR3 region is CSGLRDRGELNTEASF. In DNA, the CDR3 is TGCAGCGGCCTCCGGGACAGGGGGGAACTGAACACTGAAGCTTCCTTT.

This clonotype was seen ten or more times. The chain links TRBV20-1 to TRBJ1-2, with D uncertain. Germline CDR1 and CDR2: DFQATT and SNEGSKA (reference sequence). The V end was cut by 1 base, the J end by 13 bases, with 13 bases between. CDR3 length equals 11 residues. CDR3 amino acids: CSARVRGRGTF. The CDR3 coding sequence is TGCAGTGCTAGAGTCCGAGGGCGTGGCACCTTC.

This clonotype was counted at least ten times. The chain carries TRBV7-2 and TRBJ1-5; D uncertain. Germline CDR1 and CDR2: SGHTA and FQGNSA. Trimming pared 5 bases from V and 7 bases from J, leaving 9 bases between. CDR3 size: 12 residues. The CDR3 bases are TGTGCCAGCAGCCATGAAGGGCAGCCCCAGCATTTT. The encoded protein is CASSHEGQPQHF.

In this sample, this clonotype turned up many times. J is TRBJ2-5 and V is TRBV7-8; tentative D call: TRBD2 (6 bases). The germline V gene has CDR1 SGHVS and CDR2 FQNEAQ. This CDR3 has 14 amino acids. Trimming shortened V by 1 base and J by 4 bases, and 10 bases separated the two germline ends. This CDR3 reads CASSLGDLVETQYF. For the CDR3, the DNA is TGTGCCAGCAGCTTAGGGGACTTGGTAGAGACCCAGTACTTC. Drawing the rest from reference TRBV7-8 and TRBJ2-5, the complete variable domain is GAGVSQSPRYKVAKRGQDVALRCDPISGHVSLFWYQQALGQGPEFLTYFQNEAQLDKSGLPSDRFFAERPEGSVSTLKIQRTQQEDSAVYLCASSLGDLVETQYFGPGTRLLVL.

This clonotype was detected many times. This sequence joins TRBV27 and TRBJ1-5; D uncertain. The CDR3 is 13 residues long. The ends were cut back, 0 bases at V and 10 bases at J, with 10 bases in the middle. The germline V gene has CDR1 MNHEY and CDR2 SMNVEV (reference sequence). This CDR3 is CASSLSTVSPQHF. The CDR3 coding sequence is TGTGCCAGCAGTTTATCCACGGTTAGCCCCCAGCATTTT.

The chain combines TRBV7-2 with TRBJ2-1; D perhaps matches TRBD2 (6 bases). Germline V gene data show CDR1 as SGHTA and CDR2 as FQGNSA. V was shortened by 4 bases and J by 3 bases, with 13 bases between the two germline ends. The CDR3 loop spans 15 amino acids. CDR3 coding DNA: TGTGCCAGCAGCTCAGTATTGGGGGGCTACAATGAGCAGTTCTTC. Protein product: CASSSVLGGYNEQFF.

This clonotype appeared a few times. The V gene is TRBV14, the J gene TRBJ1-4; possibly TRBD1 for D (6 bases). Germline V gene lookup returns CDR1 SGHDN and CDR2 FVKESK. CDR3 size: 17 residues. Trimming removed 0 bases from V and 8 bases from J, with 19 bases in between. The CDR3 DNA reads TGTGCCAGCAGCCAAGACGTATCACAGGGATGGCGCGAAAAACTGTTTTTT. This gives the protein CASSQDVSQGWREKLFF.

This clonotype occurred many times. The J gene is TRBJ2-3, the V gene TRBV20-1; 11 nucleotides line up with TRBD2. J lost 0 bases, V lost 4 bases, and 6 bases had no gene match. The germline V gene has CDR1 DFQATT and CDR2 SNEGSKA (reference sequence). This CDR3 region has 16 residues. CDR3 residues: CSATALAGGSTDTQYF. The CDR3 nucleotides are TGCAGTGCTACGGCCCTAGCGGGGGGAAGCACAGATACGCAGTATTTT.

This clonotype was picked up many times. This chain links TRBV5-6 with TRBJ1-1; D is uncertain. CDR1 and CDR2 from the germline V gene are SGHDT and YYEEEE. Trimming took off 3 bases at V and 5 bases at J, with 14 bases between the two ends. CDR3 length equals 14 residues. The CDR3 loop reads CASSSKWKKTEAFF. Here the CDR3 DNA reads TGTGCCAGCAGCTCGAAATGGAAGAAGACTGAAGCTTTCTTT.

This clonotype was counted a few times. The CDR3 here is CSASRQGADTQYF. The CDR3 nucleotides are TGCAGTGCTAGTCGACAAGGGGCAGATACGCAGTATTTT. This rearrangement joins TRBV20-1 to TRBJ2-3, with D possibly TRBD1 on 5 matching bases. Germline CDR1 is DFQATT and CDR2 is SNEGSKA (reference sequence). The CDR3 has 13 residues. Trimming shortened V by 3 bases and J by 4 bases, and 11 bases separated the two germline ends.